This T cell receptor beta chain was retrieved from a study of blood T cell repertoires in COVID-19. Study overall: COVID-19 samples collected from the United States, Italy and Spain covered acute and convalescent phases.

V dropped 5 bases and J dropped 3; count of bases not matched to a gene: 8. This CDR3 is 16 amino acids long. The germline V gene has CDR1 SEHNR and CDR2 FQNEAQ (reference sequence). Authors' processing steps: Reference gene primer amplification gave nucleated cell count estimates. The repertoire was sequenced with immunoSEQ multiplex PCR; TCRdb's copy has only in-frame clones and lacks some. The V and J calls and clone size are taken from that table; D and trimming were inferred from the DNA. The table includes 90,000 to 100,000 clones, 85% detected once. This receptor was identified in an elderly man with acute or convalescent COVID-19. The source material was peripheral blood. The chain uses TRBV7-9 and TRBJ2-5; 11 bases align to TRBD2. The CDR3 DNA is TGTGCCAGCAGCGGTACTAGCGGGAGCCGGGAAGAGACCCAGTACTTC. Its protein is CASSGTSGSREETQYF.